One TCR beta chain is described in this entry. Its antigen is not known. V shed 9 bases and J shed 10 bases, with 17 bases lying between them. Looked up from germline, CDR1 is SGHTS and CDR2 is YDEGEE. The CDR3 contains 12 residues. This record belongs to a study of blood T cells in healthy people across ages. Primed by a sample-barcoded 5' primer and a J-beta primer mix, a second PCR proceeded for about 7 to 11 cycles. TCRdb redid the calling of the 5' RACE reads with MiXCR, one entry per CDR3 protein. Of hundreds of thousands of distinct CDR3 sequences in the sample, 40% to 50% were seen once. Study-wide findings and caveats: Naive T cell percentage showed a strong correlation with the diversity of TCR beta.

The chain combines TRBV5-8 with TRBJ2-1; D is possibly TRBD1 (5 bases). Sequencing was done on a sample of blood. The TCR comes from a man aged 80 or over in good health. The DNA for the CDR3 is TGTGCCATCCCTCGGCAGGGCGGAGAGCAGTTCTTC. Translated, it gives CAIPRQGGEQFF.